Given below is one T cell receptor (beta chain) in context. This sample is part of a study of regulatory T cells in long-lasting Graves disease. This CDR3 comprises 12 residues. The V end lost 1 base, the J end lost 7 bases, and 8 bases lay between the germline ends. Germline-derived CDR1 and CDR2 are SEHNR and FQNEAQ (reference sequence). Regarding time point: newly diagnosed GD, antithyroid drugs for less than 3 months. Making the TCR library involved RNA that had been extracted from PBMCs. American Thyroid Association guidelines defined how Graves' disease was diagnosed. Libraries of TCR beta came from iRepertoire HTBI primers plus Arm-PCR of CDR3 regions. TCRdb independently ran MiXCR on the multiplex PCR reads; one entry per CDR3 protein. The repertoire holds 200,000 to 250,000 distinct CDR3 sequences, with roughly 20% as singletons. These records were also assigned to another study, of T cells in Graves' hyperthyroidism and ophthalmopathy.

This TCR derives from a woman in her twenties or thirties with Graves disease. The starting material was peripheral blood mononuclear cells (PBMCs), obtained at new diagnosis, from a patient treated with antithyroid drugs. The chain combines TRBV7-9 with TRBJ2-7; D gene uncertain. The CDR3 reads CASSLGPTEQYF. The CDR3 nucleotides read TGTGCCAGCAGCTTAGGTCCCACAGAGCAGTACTTC.